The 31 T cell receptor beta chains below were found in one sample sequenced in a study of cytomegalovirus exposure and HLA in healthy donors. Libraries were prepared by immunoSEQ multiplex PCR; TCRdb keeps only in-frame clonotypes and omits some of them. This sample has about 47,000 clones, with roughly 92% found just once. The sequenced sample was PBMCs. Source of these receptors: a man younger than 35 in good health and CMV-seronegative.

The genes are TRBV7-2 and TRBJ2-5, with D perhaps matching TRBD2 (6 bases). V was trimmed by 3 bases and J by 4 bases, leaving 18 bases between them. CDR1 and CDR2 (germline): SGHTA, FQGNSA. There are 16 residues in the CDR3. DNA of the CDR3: TGTGCCAGCAGCTTGACCCTGAGCCGGGGAGGAGAGACCCAGTACTTC. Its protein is CASSLTLSRGGETQYF.

For the CDR3, the DNA is TGTGCCAGTAGTATGCGGGATTCACCCCTCCACTTT. It is translated as CASSMRDSPLHF. The rearrangement joins TRBV19 to TRBJ1-6; D unresolved. CDR3 length equals 12 residues. Deletions cut 3 bases from V and 8 bases from J, with 5 bases between. CDR1 and CDR2 (germline): LNHDA, SQIVND (reference sequence). The variable domain in full, completed from reference TRBV19 and TRBJ1-6, reads DGGITQSPKYLFRKEGQNVTLSCEQNLNHDAMYWYRQDPGQGLRLIYYSQIVNDFQKGDIAEGYSVSREKKESFPLTVTSAQKNPTAFYLCASSMRDSPLHFGNGTRLTVT.

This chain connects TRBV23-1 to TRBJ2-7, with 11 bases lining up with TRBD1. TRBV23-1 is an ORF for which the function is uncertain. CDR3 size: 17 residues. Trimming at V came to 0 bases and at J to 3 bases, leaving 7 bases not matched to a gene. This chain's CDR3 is CASSQSGPGTGGYEQYF. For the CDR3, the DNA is TGCGCCAGCAGTCAATCAGGACCCGGGACAGGGGGCTACGAGCAGTACTTC.

The CDR3 DNA reads as TGCGCCAGCAGCCCGGGGATGGCCTACGAGCAGTACTTC. Protein: CASSPGMAYEQYF. This sequence joins TRBV4-3 and TRBJ2-7; D may be TRBD2 (5 bases). The V and J ends lost 4 bases and 2 bases respectively, with 9 bases between them. CDR3 length: 13 residues. Germline V gene data show CDR1 as LGHNA and CDR2 as YSLEER.

Here the CDR3 DNA reads TGTGCCAGCAGCCAAACTGACAGGGAGAATCAGCCCCAGCATTTT. As protein: CASSQTDRENQPQHF. The gene calls are TRBV4-2 and TRBJ1-5, with TRBD1 matching over 7 bases. Germline lookup yields CDR1 LGHNA and CDR2 YNFKEQ. Losses at the gene ends were 2 bases for V and 4 bases for J; bases not matched to a gene: 5. This CDR3 has 15 residues.

CDR3 in amino acids: CASRERGAYSYEQYF. The CDR3 DNA is TGTGCCAGCAGGGAGCGGGGGGCCTACTCCTACGAGCAGTACTTC. The V gene is TRBV6-5, the J gene TRBJ2-7; 9 bases line up with TRBD2. The CDR3 loop spans 15 amino acids. Germline V gene sequence: CDR1 MNHEY, CDR2 SVGAGI. The trim removed 6 bases at V and 0 bases at J, leaving 6 bases unmatched.

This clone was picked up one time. The CDR3 bases are TGTGCCAGCAGCCCCGCTGGGCTGAGCACAGATACGCAGTATTTT. Residues: CASSPAGLSTDTQYF. J is TRBJ2-3 and V is TRBV7-2; unclear D gene. Trimming removed 5 bases at V and 0 bases at J, with 12 bases between. Germline values: CDR1 SGHTA, CDR2 FQGNSA. The CDR3 is 15 amino acids.

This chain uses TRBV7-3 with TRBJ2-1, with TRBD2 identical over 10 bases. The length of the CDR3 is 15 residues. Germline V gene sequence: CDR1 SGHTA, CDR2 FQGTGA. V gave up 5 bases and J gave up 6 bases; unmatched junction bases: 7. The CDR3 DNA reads TGTGCCAGCAGCCCACTAGCGGGAAGGCTCAATGAGCAGTTCTTC. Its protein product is CASSPLAGRLNEQFF.

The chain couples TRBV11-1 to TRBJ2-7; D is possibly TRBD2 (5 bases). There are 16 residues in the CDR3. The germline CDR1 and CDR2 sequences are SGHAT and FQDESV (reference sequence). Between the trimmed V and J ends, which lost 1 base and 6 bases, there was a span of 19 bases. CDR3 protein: CASSLVGRLNHPEQYF. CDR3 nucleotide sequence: TGTGCCAGCAGCTTAGTGGGGAGACTAAACCACCCCGAGCAGTACTTC.

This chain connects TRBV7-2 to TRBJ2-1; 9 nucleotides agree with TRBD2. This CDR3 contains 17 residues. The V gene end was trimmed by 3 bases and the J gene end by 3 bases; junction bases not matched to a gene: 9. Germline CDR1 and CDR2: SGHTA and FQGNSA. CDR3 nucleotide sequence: TGTGCCAGCAGCTTTGCTTGGGCGGGGGGGGACTACAATGAGCAGTTCTTC. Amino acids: CASSFAWAGGDYNEQFF.

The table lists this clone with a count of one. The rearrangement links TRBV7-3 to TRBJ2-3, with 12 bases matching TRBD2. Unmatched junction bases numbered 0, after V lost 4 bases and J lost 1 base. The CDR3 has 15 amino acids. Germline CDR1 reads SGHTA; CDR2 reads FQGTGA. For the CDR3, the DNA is TGTGCCAGCAGCTGGACTAGCGGGGGCACAGATACGCAGTATTTT. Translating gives CASSWTSGGTDTQYF.

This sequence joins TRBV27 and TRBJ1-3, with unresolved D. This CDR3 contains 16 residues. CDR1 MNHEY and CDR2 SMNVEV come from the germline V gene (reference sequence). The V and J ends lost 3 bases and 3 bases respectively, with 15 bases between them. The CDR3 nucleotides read TGTGCCAGCAGTTTTGGGCAGCCGCACCTTGGAAACACCATATATTTT. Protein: CASSFGQPHLGNTIYF.

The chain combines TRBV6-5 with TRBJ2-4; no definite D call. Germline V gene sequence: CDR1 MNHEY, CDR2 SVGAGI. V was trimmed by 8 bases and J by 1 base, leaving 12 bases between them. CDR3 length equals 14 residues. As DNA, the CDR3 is TGTGCCAGCGGCCTACCCGGGGCCAAAAACATTCAGTACTTC. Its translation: CASGLPGAKNIQYF.

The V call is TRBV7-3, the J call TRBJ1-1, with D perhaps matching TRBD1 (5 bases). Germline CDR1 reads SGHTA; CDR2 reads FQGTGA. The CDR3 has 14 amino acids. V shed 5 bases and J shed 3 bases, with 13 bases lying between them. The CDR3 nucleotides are TGTGCCAGCAGCACCGGGGGGGGTGACACTGAAGCTTTCTTT. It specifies CASSTGGGDTEAFF.

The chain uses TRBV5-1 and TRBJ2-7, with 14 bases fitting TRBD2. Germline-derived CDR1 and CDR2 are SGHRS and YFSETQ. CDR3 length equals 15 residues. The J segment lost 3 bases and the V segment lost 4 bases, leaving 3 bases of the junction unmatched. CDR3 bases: TGCGCCAGCAGCCTCGGACTAGCGGGAGGCTACGAGCAGTACTTC. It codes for CASSLGLAGGYEQYF.

In nucleotides, the CDR3 is TGTGCCAGTAGTATCAACTACAGGGGTTATAATTCACCCCTCCACTTT. It translates to CASSINYRGYNSPLHF. The rearrangement links TRBV19 to TRBJ1-6; 7 positions match TRBD1. The V segment lost 3 bases and the J segment 4 bases; nucleotides outside the gene matches: 6. Germline CDR1 is LNHDA and CDR2 is SQIVND (reference sequence). This CDR3 is built from 16 residues.

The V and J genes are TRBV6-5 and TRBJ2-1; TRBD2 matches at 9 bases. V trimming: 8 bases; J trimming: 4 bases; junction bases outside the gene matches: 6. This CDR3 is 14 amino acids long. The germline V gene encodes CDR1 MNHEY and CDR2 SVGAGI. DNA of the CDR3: TGTGCCAGCCTTTTAGCGGGGGCATACAATGAGCAGTTCTTC. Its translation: CASLLAGAYNEQFF.

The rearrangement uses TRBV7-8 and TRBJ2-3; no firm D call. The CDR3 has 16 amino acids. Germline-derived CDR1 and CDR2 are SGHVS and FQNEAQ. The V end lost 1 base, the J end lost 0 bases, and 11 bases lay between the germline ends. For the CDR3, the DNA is TGTGCCAGCAGCTTAGAGGTTTGGCGGAGCACAGATACGCAGTATTTT. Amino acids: CASSLEVWRSTDTQYF.

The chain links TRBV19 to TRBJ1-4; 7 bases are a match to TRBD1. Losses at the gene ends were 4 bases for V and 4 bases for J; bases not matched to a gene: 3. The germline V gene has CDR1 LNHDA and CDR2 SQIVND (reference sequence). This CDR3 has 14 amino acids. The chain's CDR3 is CASSTGTVNEKLFF. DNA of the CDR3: TGTGCCAGTAGTACCGGGACAGTTAATGAAAAACTGTTTTTT.

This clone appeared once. The DNA for the CDR3 is TGCAGCGTTGAGGGACACGCTGGGGGCTACACCTTC. This encodes CSVEGHAGGYTF. The rearrangement links TRBV29-1 to TRBJ1-2; possible D gene TRBD1, 6 bases. This CDR3 has 12 amino acids. Germline values: CDR1 SQVTM, CDR2 ANQGSEA. V shed 3 bases and J shed 8 bases, with 13 bases lying between them.

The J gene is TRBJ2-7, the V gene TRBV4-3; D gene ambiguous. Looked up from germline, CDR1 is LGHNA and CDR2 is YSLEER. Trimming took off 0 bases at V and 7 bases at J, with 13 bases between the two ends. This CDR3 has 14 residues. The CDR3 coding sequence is TGCGCCAGCAGCCAAGACGGGTCTAGTAGGGAGCAGTACTTC. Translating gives CASSQDGSSREQYF.

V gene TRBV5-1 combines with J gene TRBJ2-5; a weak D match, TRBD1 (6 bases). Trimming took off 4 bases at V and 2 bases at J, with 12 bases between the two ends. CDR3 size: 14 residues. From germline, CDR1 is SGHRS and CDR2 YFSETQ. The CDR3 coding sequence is TGCGCCAGCAGCGTACCGGGACAACAAGAGACCCAGTACTTC. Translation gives CASSVPGQQETQYF.

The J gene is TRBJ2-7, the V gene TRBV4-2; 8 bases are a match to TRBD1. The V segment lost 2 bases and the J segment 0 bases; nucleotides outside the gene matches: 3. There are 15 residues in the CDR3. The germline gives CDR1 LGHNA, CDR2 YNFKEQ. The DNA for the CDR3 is TGTGCCAGCAGCCAACAGGGGGCCAGCTCCTACGAGCAGTACTTC. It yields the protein CASSQQGASSYEQYF.

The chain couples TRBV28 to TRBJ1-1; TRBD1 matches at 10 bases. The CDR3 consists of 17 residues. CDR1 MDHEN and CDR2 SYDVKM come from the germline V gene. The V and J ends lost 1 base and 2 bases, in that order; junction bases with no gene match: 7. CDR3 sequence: CASSLSRDRGLNTEAFF. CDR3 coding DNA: TGTGCCAGCAGTTTATCCCGGGACAGGGGACTCAACACTGAAGCTTTCTTT. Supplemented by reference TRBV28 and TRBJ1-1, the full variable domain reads DVKVTQSSRYLVKRTGEKVFLECVQDMDHENMFWYRQDPGLGLRLIYFSYDVKMKEKGDIPEGYSVSREKKERFSLILESASTNQTSMYLCASSLSRDRGLNTEAFFGQGTRLTVV.

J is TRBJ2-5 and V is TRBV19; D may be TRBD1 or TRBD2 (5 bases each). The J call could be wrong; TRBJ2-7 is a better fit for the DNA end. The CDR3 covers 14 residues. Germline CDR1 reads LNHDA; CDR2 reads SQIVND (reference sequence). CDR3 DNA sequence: TGTGCCAGTAGTCGCCGGGACGGGGACTACGAGCAGTACTTC. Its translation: CASSRRDGDYEQYF.

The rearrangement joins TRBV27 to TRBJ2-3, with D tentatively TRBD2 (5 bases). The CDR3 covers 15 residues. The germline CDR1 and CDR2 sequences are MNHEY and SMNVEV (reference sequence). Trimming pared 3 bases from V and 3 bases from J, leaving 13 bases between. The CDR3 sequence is CASSLIGVGTDTQYF. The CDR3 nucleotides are TGTGCCAGCAGTTTGATCGGGGTTGGGACAGATACGCAGTATTTT.

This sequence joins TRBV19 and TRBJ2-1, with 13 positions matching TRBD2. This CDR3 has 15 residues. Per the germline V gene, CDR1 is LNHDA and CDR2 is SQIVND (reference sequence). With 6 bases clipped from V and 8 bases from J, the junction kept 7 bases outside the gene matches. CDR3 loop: CASRGLAGVGDEQFF. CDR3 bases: TGTGCCAGTAGAGGACTAGCGGGAGTCGGCGATGAGCAGTTCTTC.

The CDR3 loop is CAISEGGGAGNTEAFF. The CDR3 nucleotides read TGTGCCATCAGTGAAGGTGGGGGGGCCGGGAACACTGAAGCTTTCTTT. The genes are TRBV10-3 and TRBJ1-1, with D perhaps TRBD1 (6 bases). The V end was cut by 3 bases, the J end by 1 base, with 15 bases between. The CDR3 has 16 amino acids. Germline V CDR1 and CDR2: ENHRY, SYGVKD.

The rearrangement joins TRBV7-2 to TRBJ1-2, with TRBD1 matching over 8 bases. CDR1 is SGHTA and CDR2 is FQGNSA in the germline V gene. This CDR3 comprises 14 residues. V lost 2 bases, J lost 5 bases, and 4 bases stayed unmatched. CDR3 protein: CASSLRQGAYGYTF. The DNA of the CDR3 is TGTGCCAGCAGCTTACGGCAGGGGGCTTATGGCTACACCTTC.

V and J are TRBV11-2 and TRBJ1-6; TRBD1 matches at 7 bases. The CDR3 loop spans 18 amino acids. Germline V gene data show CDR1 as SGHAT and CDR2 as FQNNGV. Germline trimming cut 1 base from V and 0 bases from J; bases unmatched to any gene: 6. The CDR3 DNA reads TGTGCCAGCAGCTTAGCAGACAGGGTCCCCTCCTATAATTCACCCCTCCACTTT. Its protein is CASSLADRVPSYNSPLHF.

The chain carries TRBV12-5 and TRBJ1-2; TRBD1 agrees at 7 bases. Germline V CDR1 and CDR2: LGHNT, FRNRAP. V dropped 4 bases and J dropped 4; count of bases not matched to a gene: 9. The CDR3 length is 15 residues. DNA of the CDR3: TGTGCTAGTGGTTCATTGGGACAGCCTCCCTATGGCTACACCTTC. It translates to CASGSLGQPPYGYTF.